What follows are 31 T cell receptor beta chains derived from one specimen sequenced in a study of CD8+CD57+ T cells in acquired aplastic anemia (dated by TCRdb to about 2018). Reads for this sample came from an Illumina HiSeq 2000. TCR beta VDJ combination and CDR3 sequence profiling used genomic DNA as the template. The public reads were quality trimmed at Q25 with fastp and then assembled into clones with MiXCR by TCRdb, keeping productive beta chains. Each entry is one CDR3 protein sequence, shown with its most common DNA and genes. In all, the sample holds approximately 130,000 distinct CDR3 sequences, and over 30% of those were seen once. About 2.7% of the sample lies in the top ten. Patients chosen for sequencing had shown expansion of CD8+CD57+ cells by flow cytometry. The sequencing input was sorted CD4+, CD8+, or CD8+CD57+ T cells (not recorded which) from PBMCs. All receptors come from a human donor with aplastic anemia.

CDR3 bases: TGTGCCAGCAGCTTAGTGGGCGGCTACACCTTC. Protein: CASSLVGGYTF. J is TRBJ1-2 and V is TRBV7-2; D not resolved. Germline V lookup: CDR1 SGHTA, CDR2 FQGNSA. V lost 1 base and J lost 8, with 5 bases in between. This CDR3 is 11 amino acids long.

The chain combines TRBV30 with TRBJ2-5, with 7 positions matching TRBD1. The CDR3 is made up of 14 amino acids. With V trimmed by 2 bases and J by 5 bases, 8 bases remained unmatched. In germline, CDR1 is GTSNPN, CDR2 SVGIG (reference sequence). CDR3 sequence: CAWSRTGIRETQYF. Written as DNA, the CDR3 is TGTGCCTGGAGTCGGACAGGTATACGGGAGACCCAGTACTTC.

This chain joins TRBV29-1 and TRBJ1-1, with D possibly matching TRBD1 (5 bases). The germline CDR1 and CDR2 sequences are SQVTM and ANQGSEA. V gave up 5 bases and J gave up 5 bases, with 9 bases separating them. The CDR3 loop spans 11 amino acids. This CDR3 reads CSVRGWTEAFF. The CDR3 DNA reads TGCAGCGTTAGGGGTTGGACTGAAGCTTTCTTT.

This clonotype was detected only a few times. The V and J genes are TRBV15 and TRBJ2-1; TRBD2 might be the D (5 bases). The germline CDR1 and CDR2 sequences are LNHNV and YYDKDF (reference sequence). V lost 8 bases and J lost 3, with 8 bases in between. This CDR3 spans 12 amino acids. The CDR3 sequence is CATGRDYNEQFF. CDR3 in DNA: TGTGCCACCGGCCGGGACTACAATGAGCAGTTCTTC.

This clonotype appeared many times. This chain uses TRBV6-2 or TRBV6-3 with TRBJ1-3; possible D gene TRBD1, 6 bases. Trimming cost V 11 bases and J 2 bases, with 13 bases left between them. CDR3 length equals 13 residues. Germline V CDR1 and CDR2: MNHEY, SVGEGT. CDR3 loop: CAVTRTAGNTIYF. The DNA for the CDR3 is TGTGCCGTGACTCGGACAGCTGGAAACACCATATATTTT.

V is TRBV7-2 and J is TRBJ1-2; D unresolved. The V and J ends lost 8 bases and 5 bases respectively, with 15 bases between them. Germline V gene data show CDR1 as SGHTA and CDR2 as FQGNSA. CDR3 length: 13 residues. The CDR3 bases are TGTGCCAGCTCCCCGGACCCGGATTATGGCTACACCTTC. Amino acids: CASSPDPDYGYTF.

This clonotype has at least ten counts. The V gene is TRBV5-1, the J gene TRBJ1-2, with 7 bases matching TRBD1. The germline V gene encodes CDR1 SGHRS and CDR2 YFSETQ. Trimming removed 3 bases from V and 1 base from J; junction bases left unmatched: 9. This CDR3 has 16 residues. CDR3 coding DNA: TGCGCCAGCAGCTCCTCCCCGGGACAGAATAACTATGGCTACACCTTC. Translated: CASSSSPGQNNYGYTF.

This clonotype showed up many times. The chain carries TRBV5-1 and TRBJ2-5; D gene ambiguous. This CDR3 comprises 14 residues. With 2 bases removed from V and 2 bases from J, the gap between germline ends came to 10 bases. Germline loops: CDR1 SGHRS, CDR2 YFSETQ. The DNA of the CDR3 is TGCGCCAGCAGCTTAACTGGTCGACAAGAGACCCAGTACTTC. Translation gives CASSLTGRQETQYF.

CDR3 bases: TGCAGCGTGAGACCGGGACTGAAGTACGAGCAGTACTTC. Encoded protein: CSVRPGLKYEQYF. The chain carries TRBV29-1 and TRBJ2-7; tentatively, D is TRBD2 (6 bases). Trimming removed 6 bases at V and 4 bases at J, with 16 bases between. The germline V gene encodes CDR1 SQVTM and CDR2 ANQGSEA. This CDR3 is built from 13 residues.

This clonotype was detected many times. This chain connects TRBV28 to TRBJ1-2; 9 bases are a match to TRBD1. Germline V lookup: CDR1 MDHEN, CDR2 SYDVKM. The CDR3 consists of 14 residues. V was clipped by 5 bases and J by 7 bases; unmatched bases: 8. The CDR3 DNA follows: TGTGCCAGCAGTCCTCTGGACAGGGGCCGTGGCTACACCTTC. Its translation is CASSPLDRGRGYTF.

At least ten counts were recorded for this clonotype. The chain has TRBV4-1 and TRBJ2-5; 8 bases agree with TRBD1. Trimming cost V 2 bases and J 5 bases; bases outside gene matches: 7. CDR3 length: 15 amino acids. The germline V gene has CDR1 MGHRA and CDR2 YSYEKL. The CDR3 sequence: CASSQQTGVGETQYF. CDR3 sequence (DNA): TGCGCCAGCAGCCAACAGACAGGGGTTGGCGAGACCCAGTACTTC.

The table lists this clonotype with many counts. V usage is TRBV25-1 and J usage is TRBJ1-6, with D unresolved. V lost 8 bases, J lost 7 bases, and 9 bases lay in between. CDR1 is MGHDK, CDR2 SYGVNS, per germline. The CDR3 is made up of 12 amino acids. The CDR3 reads CASGPRNSPLHF. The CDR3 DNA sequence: TGTGCCAGCGGGCCGAGAAATTCACCCCTCCACTTT.

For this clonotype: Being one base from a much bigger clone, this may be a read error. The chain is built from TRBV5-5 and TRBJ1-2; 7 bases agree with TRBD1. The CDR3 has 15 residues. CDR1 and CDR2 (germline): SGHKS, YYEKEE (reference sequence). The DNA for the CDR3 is TGTGCCGGCAGTACTCAGGGGGTTAGTGGGTATGGCTACACCTTC. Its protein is CAGSTQGVSGYGYTF.

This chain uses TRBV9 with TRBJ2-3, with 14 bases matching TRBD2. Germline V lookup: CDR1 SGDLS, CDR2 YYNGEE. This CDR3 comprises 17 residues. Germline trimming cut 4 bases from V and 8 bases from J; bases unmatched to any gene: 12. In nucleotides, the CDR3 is TGTGCCAGCAGCCACCCCTTCCCGGGACTAGCGGGGGTTACGCAGTATTTT. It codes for CASSHPFPGLAGVTQYF.

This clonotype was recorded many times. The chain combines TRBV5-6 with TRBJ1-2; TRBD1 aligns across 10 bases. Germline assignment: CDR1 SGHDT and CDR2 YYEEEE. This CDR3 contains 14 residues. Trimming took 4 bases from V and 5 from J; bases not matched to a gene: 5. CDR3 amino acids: CASSRPGQGYGYTF. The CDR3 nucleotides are TGTGCCAGCAGCCGACCGGGACAGGGGTATGGCTACACCTTC.

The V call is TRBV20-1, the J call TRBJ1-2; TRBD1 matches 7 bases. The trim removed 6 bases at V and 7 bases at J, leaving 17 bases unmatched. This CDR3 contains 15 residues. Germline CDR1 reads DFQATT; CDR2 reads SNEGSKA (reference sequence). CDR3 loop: CSALDAGGPLGGYTF. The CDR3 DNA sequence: TGCAGTGCCCTGGATGCAGGGGGGCCCCTCGGTGGCTACACCTTC.

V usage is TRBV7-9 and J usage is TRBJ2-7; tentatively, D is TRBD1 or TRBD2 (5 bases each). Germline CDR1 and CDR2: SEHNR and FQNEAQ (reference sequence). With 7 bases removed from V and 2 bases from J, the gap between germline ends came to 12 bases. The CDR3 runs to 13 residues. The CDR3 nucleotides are TGTGCCAGCAACACGGGACCCGCCTACGAGCAGTACTTC. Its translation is CASNTGPAYEQYF.

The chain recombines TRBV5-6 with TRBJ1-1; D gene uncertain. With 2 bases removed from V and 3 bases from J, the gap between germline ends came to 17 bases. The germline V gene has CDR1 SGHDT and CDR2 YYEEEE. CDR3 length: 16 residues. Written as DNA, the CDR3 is TGTGCCAGCAGCTTTGAAGGCCTCGAGCGGGACACTGAAGCTTTCTTT. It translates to CASSFEGLERDTEAFF.

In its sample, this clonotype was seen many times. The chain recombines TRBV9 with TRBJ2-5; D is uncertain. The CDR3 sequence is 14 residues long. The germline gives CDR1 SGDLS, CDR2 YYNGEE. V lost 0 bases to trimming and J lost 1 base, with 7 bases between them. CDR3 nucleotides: TGTGCCAGCAGCGTAGGGGGTAGCCAAGAGACCCAGTACTTC. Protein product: CASSVGGSQETQYF.

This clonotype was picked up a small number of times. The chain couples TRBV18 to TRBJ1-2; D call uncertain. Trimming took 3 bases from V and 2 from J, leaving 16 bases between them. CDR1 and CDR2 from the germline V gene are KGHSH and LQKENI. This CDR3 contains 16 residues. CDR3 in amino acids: CASSPFSSPRNYGYTF. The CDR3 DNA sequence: TGTGCCAGCTCACCTTTCTCGAGCCCGAGGAACTATGGCTACACCTTC. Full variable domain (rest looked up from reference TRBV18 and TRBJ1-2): NAGVMQNPRHLVRRRGQEARLRCSPMKGHSHVYWYRQLPEEGLKFMVYLQKENIIDESGMPKERFSAEFPKEGPSILRIQQVVRGDSAAYFCASSPFSSPRNYGYTFGSGTRLTVV.

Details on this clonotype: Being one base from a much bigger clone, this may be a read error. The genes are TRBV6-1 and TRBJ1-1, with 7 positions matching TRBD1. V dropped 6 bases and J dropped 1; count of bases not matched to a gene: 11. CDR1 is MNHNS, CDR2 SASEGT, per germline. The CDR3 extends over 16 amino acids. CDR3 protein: CASSERRRQGNTEAFF. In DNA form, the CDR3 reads TGTGCCAGCAGCGAAAGGAGGAGACAGGGGAACACTGAAGCTTTCTTT.

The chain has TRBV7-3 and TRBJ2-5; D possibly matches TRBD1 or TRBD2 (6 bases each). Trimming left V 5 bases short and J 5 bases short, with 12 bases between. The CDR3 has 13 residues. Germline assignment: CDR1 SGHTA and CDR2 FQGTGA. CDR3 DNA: TGTGCCAGCAGCATAAAGGGGGGCGAGACCCAGTACTTC. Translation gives CASSIKGGETQYF.

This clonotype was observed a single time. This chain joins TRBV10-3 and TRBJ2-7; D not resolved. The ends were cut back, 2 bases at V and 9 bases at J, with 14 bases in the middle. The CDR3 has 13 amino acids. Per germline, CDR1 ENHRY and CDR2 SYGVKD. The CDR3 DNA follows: TGTGCCATCAGTGAGAACCGAGAGGTAGGGCAGTACTTC. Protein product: CAISENREVGQYF.

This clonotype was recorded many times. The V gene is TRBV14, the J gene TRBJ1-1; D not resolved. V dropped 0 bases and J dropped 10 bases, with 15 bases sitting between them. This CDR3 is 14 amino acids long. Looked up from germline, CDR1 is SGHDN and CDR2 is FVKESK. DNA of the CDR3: TGTGCCAGCAGCCAAGATAACTGGCCTTTTGTAGCTTTCTTT. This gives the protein CASSQDNWPFVAFF.

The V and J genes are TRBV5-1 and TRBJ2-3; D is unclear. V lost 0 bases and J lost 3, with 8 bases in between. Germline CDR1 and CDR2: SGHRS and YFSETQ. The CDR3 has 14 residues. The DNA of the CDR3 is TGCGCCAGCAGCTTGGCCGCTGGTACAGATACGCAGTATTTT. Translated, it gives CASSLAAGTDTQYF.

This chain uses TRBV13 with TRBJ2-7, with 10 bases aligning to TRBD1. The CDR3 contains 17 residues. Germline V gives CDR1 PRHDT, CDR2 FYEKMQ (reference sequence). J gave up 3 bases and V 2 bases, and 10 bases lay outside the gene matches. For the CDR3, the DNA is TGTGCCAGCAGCTTACCCCTGGGACAGGGGACCCACTACGAGCAGTACTTC. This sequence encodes CASSLPLGQGTHYEQYF.

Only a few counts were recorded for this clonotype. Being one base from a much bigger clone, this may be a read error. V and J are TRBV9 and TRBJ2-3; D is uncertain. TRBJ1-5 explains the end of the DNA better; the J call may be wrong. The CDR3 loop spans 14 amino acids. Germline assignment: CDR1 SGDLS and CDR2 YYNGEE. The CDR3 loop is CASSPARGTDTQHF. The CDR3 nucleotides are TGTGCCAGCAGCCCCGCGCGAGGCACAGATACGCAGCATTTT.

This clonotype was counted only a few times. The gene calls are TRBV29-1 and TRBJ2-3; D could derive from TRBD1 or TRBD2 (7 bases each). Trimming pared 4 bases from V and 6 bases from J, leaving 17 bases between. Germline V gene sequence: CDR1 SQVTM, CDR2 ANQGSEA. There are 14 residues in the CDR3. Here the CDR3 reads CSVVPQGGRDTQYF. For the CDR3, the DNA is TGCAGCGTTGTACCCCAGGGGGGGCGGGATACGCAGTATTTT.

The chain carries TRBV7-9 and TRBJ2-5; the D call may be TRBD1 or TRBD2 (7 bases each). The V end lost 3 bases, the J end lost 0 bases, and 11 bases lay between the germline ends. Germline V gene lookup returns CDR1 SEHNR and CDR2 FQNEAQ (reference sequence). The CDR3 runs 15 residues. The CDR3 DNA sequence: TGTGCCAGCAGCTTGCAGGGGGGGGACCAAGAGACCCAGTACTTC. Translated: CASSLQGGDQETQYF.

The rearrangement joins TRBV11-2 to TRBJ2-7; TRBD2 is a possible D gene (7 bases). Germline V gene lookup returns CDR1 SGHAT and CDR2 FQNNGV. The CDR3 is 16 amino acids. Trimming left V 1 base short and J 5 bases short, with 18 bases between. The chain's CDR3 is CASSLGGGDRENEQYF. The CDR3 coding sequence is TGTGCCAGCAGCTTAGGCGGGGGCGACCGCGAAAACGAGCAGTACTTC.

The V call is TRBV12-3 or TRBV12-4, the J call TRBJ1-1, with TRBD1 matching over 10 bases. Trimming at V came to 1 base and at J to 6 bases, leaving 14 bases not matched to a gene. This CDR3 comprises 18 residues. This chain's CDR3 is CASSLGGTGATASAEAFF. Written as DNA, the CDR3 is TGTGCCAGCAGTTTAGGGGGGACAGGGGCCACCGCCTCTGCTGAAGCTTTCTTT.